This entry lists 20 T cell receptor beta chains sequenced from one sample in a study of T-cell memory formation after mild COVID-19. A single record per CDR3 protein comes from TCRdb applying MiXCR to the 5' RACE reads. The sample yields about 560,000 distinct CDR3 sequences, about 18% seen once. Specimen: PBMCs or a T cell subset sorted from them (not recorded which). These receptors came from an adult woman who had mild COVID-19 (a few samples of this study predate the infection). Cell type and time point are not known.

V usage is TRBV30 and J usage is TRBJ2-5, with D possibly matching TRBD1 (6 bases). Between the trimmed V and J ends, which lost 3 bases and 2 bases, there was a span of 10 bases. The CDR3 length is 13 residues. Germline values: CDR1 GTSNPN, CDR2 SVGIG (reference sequence). CDR3 amino acids: CAWSGQNQETQYF. DNA for the CDR3: TGTGCCTGGAGCGGACAGAATCAAGAGACCCAGTACTTC.

V and J are TRBV5-6 and TRBJ2-5, with 12 positions matching TRBD2. Trimming removed 1 base from V and 5 bases from J; junction bases left unmatched: 6. The germline CDR1 and CDR2 sequences are SGHDT and YYEEEE. The CDR3 runs 16 residues. CDR3 protein: CASSLTPSGRVETQYF. CDR3 nucleotide sequence: TGTGCCAGCAGCTTGACGCCTAGCGGGAGGGTGGAGACCCAGTACTTC. Full variable domain (remainder filled in from reference TRBV5-6 and TRBJ2-5): DAGVTQSPTHLIKTRGQQVTLRCSPKSGHDTVSWYQQALGQGPQFIFQYYEEEERQRGNFPDRFSGHQFPNYSSELNVNALLLGDSALYLCASSLTPSGRVETQYFGPGTRLLVL.

This clonotype was found a few times. The rearrangement joins TRBV15 to TRBJ1-6; D not resolved. Between the trimmed V and J ends, which lost 0 bases and 7 bases, there was a span of 7 bases. Germline lookup yields CDR1 LNHNV and CDR2 YYDKDF (reference sequence). There are 14 residues in the CDR3. The CDR3 loop is CATSRDMGNSPLHF. DNA of the CDR3: TGTGCCACCAGCAGAGATATGGGAAATTCACCCCTCCACTTT.

This clonotype turned up a few times. This rearrangement joins TRBV6-5 to TRBJ2-7; D call uncertain. The germline V gene has CDR1 MNHEY and CDR2 SVGAGI. The CDR3 covers 17 residues. Trimming stripped 0 bases from V and 1 base from J, with 16 bases between. In DNA, the CDR3 is TGTGCCAGCAGTTACTCCCTCGGTGGTGTCGAATCCTACGAGCAGTACTTC. It translates to CASSYSLGGVESYEQYF.

The V call is TRBV19, the J call TRBJ2-2; D is uncertain. The germline V gene has CDR1 LNHDA and CDR2 SQIVND (reference sequence). This CDR3 is built from 12 residues. Trimming took 6 bases from V and 6 from J, leaving 8 bases between them. CDR3 sequence reads: CASRDGAGELFF. CDR3 DNA: TGTGCCAGTAGGGATGGAGCCGGGGAGCTGTTTTTT.

This clonotype appeared a few times. The rearrangement joins TRBV11-1 to TRBJ2-1; 11 bases are shared with TRBD2. Germline trimming cut 5 bases from V and 9 bases from J; bases unmatched to any gene: 6. The CDR3 is made up of 14 amino acids. Germline V lookup: CDR1 SGHAT, CDR2 FQDESV (reference sequence). CDR3 in amino acids: CASSDSGGAGEQFF. The CDR3 DNA reads TGTGCCAGCAGCGATAGCGGGGGGGCCGGTGAGCAGTTCTTC.

This clonotype showed up just a few times. V and J are TRBV7-2 and TRBJ2-1; D uncertain. CDR1 and CDR2 from the germline V gene are SGHTA and FQGNSA. The germline V and J ends were trimmed by 2 bases and 9 bases, with 11 bases remaining between them. The CDR3 loop spans 13 amino acids. This chain's CDR3 is CASSLIQVSEQFF. CDR3 sequence (DNA): TGTGCCAGCAGCTTAATACAAGTCAGTGAGCAGTTCTTC.

This clonotype was detected only a few times. J is TRBJ2-1 and V is TRBV29-1; perhaps TRBD2 as D (6 bases). Germline CDR1 SQVTM, CDR2 ANQGSEA. The CDR3 has 14 amino acids. V was shortened by 1 base and J by 3 bases, with 10 bases between the two germline ends. Written as DNA, the CDR3 is TGCAGCGTTGAAGGGGAGCGGGTCTACAATGAGCAGTTCTTC. This encodes CSVEGERVYNEQFF.

This clonotype was counted many times. V is TRBV2 and J is TRBJ2-2; D is ambiguous. Trimming removed 10 bases at V and 1 base at J, with 10 bases between. The germline V gene has CDR1 SNHLY and CDR2 FYNNEI. The CDR3 consists of 13 residues. The CDR3 coding sequence is TGTGCCACTTCGCACGAGAACACCGGGGAGCTGTTTTTT. Translating gives CATSHENTGELFF.

The table lists this clonotype with a few counts. J is TRBJ2-2 and V is TRBV9; 12 bases are shared with TRBD1. Germline assignment: CDR1 SGDLS and CDR2 YYNGEE. This CDR3 is 15 amino acids long. V lost 4 bases, J lost 6 bases, and 4 bases stayed unmatched. The CDR3 is CASSPRDRGPGELFF. The CDR3, as DNA: TGTGCCAGCAGCCCAAGGGACAGGGGGCCCGGGGAGCTGTTTTTT.

This clonotype appeared a few times. The chain has TRBV29-1 and TRBJ2-7; 7 positions match TRBD1. The germline V gene has CDR1 SQVTM and CDR2 ANQGSEA. The CDR3 is 15 amino acids. After removal of 5 bases from V and 0 bases from J, the junction contained 10 bases not matched to a gene. CDR3: CSVYGTVMNSYEQYF. The CDR3 DNA sequence: TGCAGCGTTTATGGGACAGTCATGAACTCCTACGAGCAGTACTTC.

V and J are TRBV7-3 and TRBJ2-3, with TRBD2 matching 10 bases. Trimming removed 5 bases from V and 0 bases from J; junction bases left unmatched: 8. This CDR3 spans 17 amino acids. Germline V gives CDR1 SGHTA, CDR2 FQGTGA. The DNA for the CDR3 is TGTGCCAGCAGCCCCTCCAGGGGACTAGCGAGCACAGATACGCAGTATTTT. Its protein product is CASSPSRGLASTDTQYF.

The chain combines TRBV5-6 with TRBJ1-2; D might be TRBD1 (5 bases). V was pared by 2 bases and J by 8 bases, with 13 bases between. CDR1 is SGHDT and CDR2 is YYEEEE in the germline V gene. The CDR3 has 13 amino acids. The CDR3 reads CASSFGHQGGYTF. The CDR3 DNA is TGTGCCAGCAGCTTCGGACACCAAGGGGGCTACACCTTC.

The rearrangement uses TRBV19 and TRBJ1-1; D is perhaps TRBD1 (6 bases). Germline values: CDR1 LNHDA, CDR2 SQIVND (reference sequence). The CDR3 runs to 15 residues. With 5 bases removed from V and 4 bases from J, the gap between germline ends came to 17 bases. CDR3 nucleotide sequence: TGTGCCAGTAGTCCCAGGGGAGGGAAGGGCACTGAAGCTTTCTTT. Protein sequence: CASSPRGGKGTEAFF.

This chain links TRBV6-2 or TRBV6-3 with TRBJ2-7; 8 bases match TRBD1. Germline assignment: CDR1 MNHEY and CDR2 SVGEGT. Unmatched junction bases numbered 4, after V lost 6 bases and J lost 0 bases. The CDR3 runs 14 residues. In DNA form, the CDR3 reads TGTGCCAGCAGGTATGGGACAGGCTCCTACGAGCAGTACTTC. Translation: CASRYGTGSYEQYF.

This clonotype was seen a handful of times. The V call is TRBV24-1, the J call TRBJ2-1, with 8 bases matching TRBD2. The CDR3 contains 15 residues. J gave up 6 bases and V 4 bases, and 7 bases lay outside the gene matches. CDR1 and CDR2 from the germline V gene are KGHDR and SFDVKD. As DNA, the CDR3 is TGTGCCACCAGTGAGACCGGGACTAGAACCAATGAGCAGTTCTTC. Translation gives CATSETGTRTNEQFF.

The gene calls are TRBV5-1 and TRBJ1-6, with 10 bases aligning to TRBD1. There are 16 residues in the CDR3. With V trimmed by 4 bases and J by 7 bases, 8 bases remained unmatched. CDR1 SGHRS and CDR2 YFSETQ come from the germline V gene. The CDR3 bases are TGCGCCAGCAGCCGCCGGGACAGGGGTATGAATTCACCCCTCCACTTT. Protein sequence: CASSRRDRGMNSPLHF. The full variable domain, with the rest looked up from reference TRBV5-1 and TRBJ1-6, is KAGVTQTPRYLIKTRGQQVTLSCSPISGHRSVSWYQQTPGQGLQFLFEYFSETQRNKGNFPGRFSGRQFSNSRSEMNVSTLELGDSALYLCASSRRDRGMNSPLHFGNGTRLTVT.

In its sample, this clonotype was seen a few times. V usage is TRBV6-2 or TRBV6-3 and J usage is TRBJ1-1, with D hard to call. This CDR3 is built from 14 residues. Germline loops: CDR1 MNHEY, CDR2 SVGEGT. With 2 bases removed from V and 0 bases from J, the gap between germline ends came to 7 bases. CDR3 protein: CASSYVHLNTEAFF. CDR3 DNA: TGTGCCAGCAGTTACGTTCACCTGAACACTGAAGCTTTCTTT.

This clonotype was picked up a small number of times. This chain uses TRBV7-6 with TRBJ2-1; 7 bases fit TRBD2. The CDR3 is made up of 16 amino acids. CDR1 is SGHVS, CDR2 FNYEAQ, per germline. J gave up 0 bases and V 5 bases, and 7 bases lay outside the gene matches. CDR3 residues: CASSHSSGDSYNEQFF. CDR3 DNA sequence: TGTGCCAGCAGCCACTCTAGCGGTGACTCCTACAATGAGCAGTTCTTC.

The J gene is TRBJ2-3, the V gene TRBV9; 10 bases are shared with TRBD2. The J segment lost 14 bases and the V segment lost 0 bases, leaving 6 bases of the junction unmatched. CDR3 length: 13 residues. Germline lookup yields CDR1 SGDLS and CDR2 YYNGEE. CDR3 sequence reads: CASSVAAGGPTYF. The DNA for the CDR3 is TGTGCCAGCAGCGTAGCAGCGGGAGGGCCAACGTATTTT.